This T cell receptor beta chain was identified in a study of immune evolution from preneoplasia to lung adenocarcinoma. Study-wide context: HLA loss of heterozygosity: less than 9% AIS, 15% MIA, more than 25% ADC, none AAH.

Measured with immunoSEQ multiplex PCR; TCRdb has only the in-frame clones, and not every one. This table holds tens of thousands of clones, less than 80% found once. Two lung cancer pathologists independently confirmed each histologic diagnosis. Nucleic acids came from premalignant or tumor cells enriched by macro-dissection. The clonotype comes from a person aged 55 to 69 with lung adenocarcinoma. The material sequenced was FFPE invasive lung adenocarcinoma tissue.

The CDR3 region is CATLGTSNYGYTF. The CDR3 bases are TGTGCCACCCTTGGCACATCAAACTATGGCTACACCTTC. The genes are TRBV28 and TRBJ1-2; no reliable D call. Trimming removed 10 bases from V and 2 bases from J, with 14 bases in between. The CDR3 has 13 amino acids. Germline V gives CDR1 MDHEN, CDR2 SYDVKM.